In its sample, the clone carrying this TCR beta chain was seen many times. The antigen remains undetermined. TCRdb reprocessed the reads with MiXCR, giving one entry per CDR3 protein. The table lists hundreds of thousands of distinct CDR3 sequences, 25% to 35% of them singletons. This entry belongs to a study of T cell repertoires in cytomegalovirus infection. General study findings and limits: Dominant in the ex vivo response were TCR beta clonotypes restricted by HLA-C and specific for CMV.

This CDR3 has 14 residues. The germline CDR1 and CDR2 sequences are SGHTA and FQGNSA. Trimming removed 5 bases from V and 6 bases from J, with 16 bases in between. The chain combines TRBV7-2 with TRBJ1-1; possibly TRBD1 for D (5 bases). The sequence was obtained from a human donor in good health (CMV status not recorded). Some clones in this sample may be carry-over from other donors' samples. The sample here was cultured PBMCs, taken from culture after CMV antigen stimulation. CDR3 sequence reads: CASSTRTEGAEAFF. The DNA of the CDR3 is TGTGCCAGCAGCACTCGGACGGAAGGGGCTGAAGCTTTCTTT. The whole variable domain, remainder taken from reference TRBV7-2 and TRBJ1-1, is GAGVSQSPSNKVTEKGKDVELRCDPISGHTALYWYRQSLGQGLEFLIYFQGNSAPDKSGLPSDRFSAERTGGSVSTLTIQRTQQEDSAVYLCASSTRTEGAEAFFGQGTRLTVV.